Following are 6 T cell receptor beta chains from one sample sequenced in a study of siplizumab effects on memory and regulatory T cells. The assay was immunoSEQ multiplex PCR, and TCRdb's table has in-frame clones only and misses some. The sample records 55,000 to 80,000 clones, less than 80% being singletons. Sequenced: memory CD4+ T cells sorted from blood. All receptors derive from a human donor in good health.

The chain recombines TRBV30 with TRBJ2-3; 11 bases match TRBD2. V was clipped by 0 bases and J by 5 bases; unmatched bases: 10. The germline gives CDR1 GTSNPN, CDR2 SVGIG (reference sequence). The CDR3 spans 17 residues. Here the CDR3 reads CAWSVRASGGRVDTQYF. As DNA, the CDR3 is TGTGCCTGGAGTGTACGAGCTAGCGGGGGGAGAGTAGATACGCAGTATTTT.

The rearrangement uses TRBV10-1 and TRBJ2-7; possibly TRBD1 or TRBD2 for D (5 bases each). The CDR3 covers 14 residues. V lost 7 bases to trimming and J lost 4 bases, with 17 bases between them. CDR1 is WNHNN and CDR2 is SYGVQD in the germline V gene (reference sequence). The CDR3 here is CASNIPGPSYEQYF. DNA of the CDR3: TGCGCCAGCAATATCCCGGGGCCCTCTTACGAGCAGTACTTC.

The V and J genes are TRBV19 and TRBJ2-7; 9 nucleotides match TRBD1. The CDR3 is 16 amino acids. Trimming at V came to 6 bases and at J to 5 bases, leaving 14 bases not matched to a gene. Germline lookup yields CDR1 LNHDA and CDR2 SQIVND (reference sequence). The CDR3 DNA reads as TGTGCCAGTAGCCCAACCCCGGGACAGGGTATCCACGAGCAGTACTTC. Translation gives CASSPTPGQGIHEQYF.

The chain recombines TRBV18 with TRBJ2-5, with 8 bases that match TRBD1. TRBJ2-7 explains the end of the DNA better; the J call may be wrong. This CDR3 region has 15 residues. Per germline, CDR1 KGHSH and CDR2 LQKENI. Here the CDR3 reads CASSQSTGTGYEQYF. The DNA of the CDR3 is TGTGCCAGCTCACAATCAACCGGGACAGGCTACGAGCAGTACTTC.

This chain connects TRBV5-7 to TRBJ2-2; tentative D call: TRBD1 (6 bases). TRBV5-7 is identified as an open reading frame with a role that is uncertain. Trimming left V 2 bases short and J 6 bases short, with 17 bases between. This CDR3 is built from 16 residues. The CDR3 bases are TGTGCCAGCAGCTTCAAAGCAGGGGCCCTGGCCGGGGAGCTGTTTTTT. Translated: CASSFKAGALAGELFF.

The CDR3: CASSLAGTGSGYTF. CDR3 nucleotides: TGTGCCAGCAGCTTGGCAGGGACAGGGTCCGGCTACACCTTC. The gene calls are TRBV5-6 and TRBJ1-2, with TRBD1 matching over 9 bases. Unmatched junction bases numbered 5, after V lost 0 bases and J lost 8 bases. This CDR3 region has 14 residues. Germline CDR1 and CDR2: SGHDT and YYEEEE.